The clone carrying this T cell receptor (beta chain) was found a few times. Participants' reported clinical history set cohort assignment. The protocol was immunoSEQ multiplex PCR, while the TCRdb copy is restricted to in-frame clones and leaves out a portion. The profile shows about 290,000 clones, roughly 90% of them singletons. V lost 9 bases, J lost 0 bases, and 9 bases lay in between. The CDR3 spans 13 residues. Germline CDR1 reads SNHLY; CDR2 reads FYNNEI. The data were obtained in a study of blood T cell repertoires in COVID-19. Whole-study context: Sample material is recorded as cDNA or gDNA derived from T cells, B-cell-depleted T cells, or PBMCs.

This clonotype was sampled from a middle-aged woman who had recovered from COVID-19. The specimen was PBMCs or T cells enriched from blood (not recorded which). The genes are TRBV2 and TRBJ1-3; D is unresolved. The CDR3 protein is CASTQSSGNTIYF. The CDR3 DNA reads as TGTGCCAGTACACAGAGCTCTGGAAACACCATATATTTT.